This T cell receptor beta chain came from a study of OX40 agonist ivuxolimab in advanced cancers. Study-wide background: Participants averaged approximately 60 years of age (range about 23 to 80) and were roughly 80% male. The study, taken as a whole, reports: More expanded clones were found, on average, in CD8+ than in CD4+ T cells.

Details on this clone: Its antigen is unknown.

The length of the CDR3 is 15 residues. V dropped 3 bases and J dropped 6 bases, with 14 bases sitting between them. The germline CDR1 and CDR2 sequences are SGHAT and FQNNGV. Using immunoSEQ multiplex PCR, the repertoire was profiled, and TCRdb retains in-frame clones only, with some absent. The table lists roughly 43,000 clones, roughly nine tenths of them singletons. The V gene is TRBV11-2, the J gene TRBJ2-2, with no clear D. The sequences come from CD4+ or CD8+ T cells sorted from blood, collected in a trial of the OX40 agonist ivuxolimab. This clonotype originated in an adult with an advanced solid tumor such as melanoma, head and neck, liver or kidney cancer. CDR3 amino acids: CASSFPPILPGELFF. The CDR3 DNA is TGTGCCAGCAGCTTCCCCCCAATTCTGCCCGGGGAGCTGTTTTTT.